This T cell receptor beta chain was identified during a study of T cells in Graves' hyperthyroidism and ophthalmopathy (dated by TCRdb to the late 2010s). Study-level background: Peripheral blood was collected at initial diagnosis, before any treatment. Thyroid tissue and blood T-cell repertoires from about 6 Graves' hyperthyroidism patients were also compared in the study. TCR Vbeta CDR3 sequencing of some 140 peripheral blood samples (over 40 ophthalmopathy, about 75 hyperthyroidism and roughly 17 progressor patients) is reported in the paper. Prospective prediction of ophthalmopathy was tested in an independent validation cohort of 18 to 20 hyperthyroidism patients and 15 to 17 patients who later progressed to ophthalmopathy. Once sampling was done, hyperthyroidism patients were given methimazole at a starting dose of 30 mg daily, whereas ophthalmopathy patients were given high-dose intravenous methylprednisolone. TCR V-J signatures able to tell the groups apart were searched for in a discovery cohort of 90 to 100 patients, of whom approximately 40 had Graves' ophthalmopathy and around 57 had stable Graves' hyperthyroidism. The 95 to 100 discovery patients were randomly divided into training and test sets at a 7:3 ratio. Broader findings and caveats from the paper: Most expanded thyroid clonotypes (frequency above 0.001) were also found in blood, which suggests that blood repertoires may mirror thyroid immune responses. Sample size was not statistically predetermined, and blinding of investigators to group allocation was not performed. In validation, progression to ophthalmopathy was predicted by the model with 55% to 71% sensitivity and about 72% specificity, a median of approximately 6.5 months before onset. A 13 V-J signature model separated ophthalmopathy from stable hyperthyroidism, with 87.88% sensitivity and 81.08% specificity in cross-validation and 80%/75% in testing.

Worth noting for this clonotype: The antigen it recognizes is unknown. Per-nucleotide qualities are absent, and no much larger clonotype sits a single base away.

TCR beta CDR3 regions were amplified from RNA transcripts. For the first round of RT-PCR on the TCR CDR3, the HTBI primer set was used together with the Qiagen OneStep RT-PCR kit. Libraries were constructed in a second round of multiplex PCR, after which size selection and purification were performed. Sequencing of the libraries was done on an Illumina HiSeq2000 using paired-end 100 bp reads. Under the source paper's analysis protocol: SOAPnuke was used to process the raw data, throwing out any read that contained adapters or uncalled bases, had a mean Phred below 15, or lacked an exact constant-primer or identifier match. COPE v1.2.5 was used to merge the high-quality paired reads, and each unique nucleotide sequence was defined as a clonotype. MiTCR v1.1 was used to align the clonotypes against IMGT TRBV, TRBD and TRBJ reference segments. The analysis included only V-J combinations with a frequency above 0.0001, which together covered around 99% of the repertoires. The TCS score was defined as the ratio of F50 (clonal expansion) to E x V (chaos), calculated using BLOSUM62-based TCRdist between CDR3 peptides within each V-J. Welch's t-statistics and random forest reduced roughly 500 V-J features to roughly 13, which were used in a naive Bayes classifier (R e1071). The public reads were run again by TCRdb, first through fastp at Q25 and then through MiXCR, and only productive beta chains were kept. For every CDR3 protein sequence, its rows merge into one entry that carries the most common genes and DNA. The V and J calls and clone size are TCRdb's, not the authors'. The sample table records a few hundred thousand distinct CDR3 sequences; around 20% of these occur just once. The leading ten clones occupy roughly 29% of the sample.

The CDR1 and CDR2 encoded by the germline V gene are MDHEN and SYDVKM. CDR3 length: 16 amino acids, cysteine to phenylalanine. Only the CDR3 portion is preserved as DNA: 48 bases, with reading frame beginning at the first base. V is trimmed back by 5 bases and J by 0 bases, and the junction contains 7 bases that no gene match accounts for. Graves' hyperthyroidism was defined as stable when no progression to ophthalmopathy occurred over 18 months of follow-up. Hyperthyroidism patients were aged 18 to 65 years and newly diagnosed, with disease duration of less than 2 months. Patients with uncontrolled infections, other autoimmune diseases, pregnancy or lactation were excluded. Diagnoses were based on clinical symptoms, serum thyroxine and TRAb, thyroid ultrasound and orbital computed tomography. PBMCs were isolated from around 10 ml of fresh peripheral blood by Ficoll-Paque density gradient centrifugation. Total RNA was extracted using Trizol reagent, and RNA quality was assessed on an Agilent 2100 Bioanalyzer.

Source material: blood. This clonotype originated in a man aged 18 to 35 with Graves' hyperthyroidism. The V gene is TRBV28 and the J gene is TRBJ1-5, with 7 central nucleotides matching TRBD1. The DNA reads as follows: TGTGCCAGCAGTCGCCGGACAGGAAATAGCAATCAGCCCCAGCATTTT. The encoded protein is CASSRRTGNSNQPQHF.